The 9 T cell receptor beta chains presented below share a single source sample, sequenced in a study of T cells in tuberculosis. Libraries were prepared by immunoSEQ multiplex PCR; TCRdb keeps only in-frame clonotypes and omits some of them. The table shows about 59,000 clones, with 80% to 85% occurring only once. Sorting used thawed, overnight-rested PBMC stained with anti-CD3, a viability dye and GMM-loaded CD1B tetramer. C32 glucose monomycolate from Rhodococcus equi was loaded onto the CD1B tetramers. Source material: CD1b-GMM tetramer-negative cells sorted from PBMCs. These receptors all stem from an adult woman with latent tuberculosis.

The V and J genes are TRBV25-1 and TRBJ2-3; no clear D. The CDR3 loop spans 13 amino acids. The germline V gene has CDR1 MGHDK and CDR2 SYGVNS. Deletions cut 7 bases from V and 8 bases from J, with 16 bases between. The chain's CDR3 is CASIGHLRGTQYF. CDR3 DNA sequence: TGTGCCAGCATAGGCCATTTACGCGGTACGCAGTATTTT.

CDR3 sequence (DNA): TGTGCCAGCAGCGTAGCGGGGAAGAACTCTGGAAACACCATATATTTT. Encoded protein: CASSVAGKNSGNTIYF. The gene calls are TRBV9 and TRBJ1-3; no firm D call. The CDR3 covers 16 residues. V was cut by 0 bases and J by 0 bases, with 10 bases left in between. CDR1 SGDLS and CDR2 YYNGEE come from the germline V gene.

This clone was seen just once. The chain links TRBV19 to TRBJ2-7; 11 nucleotides align to TRBD2. With 5 bases clipped from V and 4 bases from J, the junction kept 10 bases outside the gene matches. Germline values: CDR1 LNHDA, CDR2 SQIVND (reference sequence). The CDR3 is 16 residues long. The CDR3, as DNA: TGTGCCAGTAGTGTTCTAGCGGGAGGAGGCGAATACGAGCAGTACTTC. Amino acid sequence: CASSVLAGGGEYEQYF.

The chain joins TRBV18 to TRBJ2-5, with D tentatively TRBD1 (6 bases). The CDR3 totals 15 residues. Looked up from germline, CDR1 is KGHSH and CDR2 is LQKENI. The ends were cut back, 2 bases at V and 0 bases at J, with 10 bases in the middle. CDR3 loop: CASSPGTTYQETQYF. In DNA, the CDR3 is TGTGCCAGCTCACCAGGGACAACTTACCAAGAGACCCAGTACTTC.

This chain uses TRBV5-5 with TRBJ2-7; 9 positions agree with TRBD1. V shed 0 bases and J 2 bases; nucleotides not matched to a gene: 3. The germline V gene encodes CDR1 SGHKS and CDR2 YYEKEE (reference sequence). The CDR3 is made up of 15 amino acids. The CDR3 DNA follows: TGTGCCAGCAGCTTGGTAGGGACAGGGCCCTACGAGCAGTACTTC. It translates to CASSLVGTGPYEQYF.

This chain uses TRBV19 with TRBJ1-5; TRBD1 matches at 7 bases. After removal of 8 bases from V and 5 bases from J, the junction contained 12 bases not matched to a gene. The CDR3 totals 15 residues. The germline V gene encodes CDR1 LNHDA and CDR2 SQIVND (reference sequence). The CDR3 bases are TGTGCCAGTGTGGCGGAGAGGGGGCATTATCAGCCCCAGCATTTT. This gives the protein CASVAERGHYQPQHF.

The chain is built from TRBV5-6 and TRBJ2-7; 8 positions match TRBD1. The CDR3 spans 15 residues. Germline trimming cut 6 bases from V and 4 bases from J; bases unmatched to any gene: 12. Germline loops: CDR1 SGHDT, CDR2 YYEEEE. In DNA form, the CDR3 reads TGTGCCAGCACCTCGGTGGGACAGGAGGCTTACGAGCAGTACTTC. Translated: CASTSVGQEAYEQYF.

V gene TRBV4-1 combines with J gene TRBJ1-1; the D gene is possibly TRBD1 (5 bases). The CDR3 loop spans 13 amino acids. Trimming removed 5 bases from V and 3 bases from J, with 10 bases in between. Germline values: CDR1 MGHRA, CDR2 YSYEKL. The CDR3 DNA reads TGCGCCAGCAGCTTCGGGACTTACACTGAAGCTTTCTTT. It codes for CASSFGTYTEAFF.

The CDR3 region has the DNA TGCAGCGTGGGCTTCACGGAGGGGACCGGGGAGCTGTTTTTT. As protein: CSVGFTEGTGELFF. J is TRBJ2-2 and V is TRBV29-1, with D tentatively TRBD2 (6 bases). V lost 6 bases to trimming and J lost 5 bases, with 16 bases between them. The germline CDR1 and CDR2 sequences are SQVTM and ANQGSEA. The CDR3 totals 14 residues.